Included here is one TCR beta chain sequence, with context. Its matching antigen is unknown. The germline V gene encodes CDR1 DFQATT and CDR2 SNEGSKA (reference sequence). The ends lost 4 bases at V and 1 base at J; junction bases unmatched: 11. The CDR3 is 17 residues long. This specimen belongs to a study of read filtering for tumor transcriptome and immune sequencing. From about 400 ng of RNA, a library with molecular barcoded alpha/delta and beta/gamma adaptors was made. TCRdb re-called the reads through MiXCR, storing one row per CDR3 protein. Of under 25,000 distinct CDR3 sequences in the sample, roughly 13% are singletons; the top ten hold about 70%. Broader study findings: The CD138-negative fraction was mixed bone marrow immune cells, not pure T cells.

The sequenced sample consisted of a population of CD138-negative cells sorted from bone marrow. This chain links TRBV20-1 with TRBJ2-1, with TRBD1 identical over 9 bases. This receptor was taken from a donor over 35 with multiple myeloma. This chain's CDR3 is CSAKDDRGALSYNEQFF. The CDR3 DNA reads as TGCAGTGCTAAAGATGACAGGGGGGCGTTATCCTACAATGAGCAGTTCTTC.